The present T cell receptor (beta chain) was sequenced within a study of CD8 T cells in ankylosing spondylitis. Overall study results and limits: Disease-linked clones had a CD8+ phenotype and relatively low frequency in peripheral blood. About 8 highly homologous variants made up a TCR beta motif that seemed to typify ankylosing spondylitis blood. Previous work reported some of these motif variants in the synovial fluid and blood of reactive arthritis.

The authors made TCR beta libraries by quantitative 5'-RACE with molecular barcodes. TCRdb redid the calling of the 5' RACE reads with MiXCR, one entry per CDR3 protein. The sample includes 250,000 or so distinct CDR3 sequences, under 12% of them seen just once. This clonotype was detected ten times or more. What it binds is unknown. Its ends do not fully match the called genes, so a read error is possible. The CDR3 is 14 residues long. The clonotype comes from a male donor with ankylosing spondylitis or in good health (not recorded which). The gene calls are TRBV12-3 or TRBV12-4 and TRBJ1-1; TRBD1 matches 8 bases. The source material was blood, either unsorted or a sorted T cell fraction (not recorded which). As DNA, the CDR3 is TGCGCCAGCAGCTTCACAGGGGGAAACACTGAAGCTTTCTTT. This translates into CASSFTGGNTEAFF.